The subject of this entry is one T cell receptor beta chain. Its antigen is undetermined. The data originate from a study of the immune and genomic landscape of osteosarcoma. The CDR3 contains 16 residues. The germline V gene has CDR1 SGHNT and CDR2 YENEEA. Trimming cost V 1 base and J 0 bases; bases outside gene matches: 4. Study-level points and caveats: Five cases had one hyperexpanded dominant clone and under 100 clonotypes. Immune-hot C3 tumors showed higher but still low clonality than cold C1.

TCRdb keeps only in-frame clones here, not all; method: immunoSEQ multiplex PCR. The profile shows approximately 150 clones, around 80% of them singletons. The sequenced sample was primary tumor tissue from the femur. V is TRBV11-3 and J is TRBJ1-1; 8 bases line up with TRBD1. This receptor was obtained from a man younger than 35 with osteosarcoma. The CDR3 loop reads CASSLGAGGLNTEAFF. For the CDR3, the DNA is TGTGCCAGCAGCTTAGGGGCAGGGGGCCTGAACACTGAAGCTTTCTTT.